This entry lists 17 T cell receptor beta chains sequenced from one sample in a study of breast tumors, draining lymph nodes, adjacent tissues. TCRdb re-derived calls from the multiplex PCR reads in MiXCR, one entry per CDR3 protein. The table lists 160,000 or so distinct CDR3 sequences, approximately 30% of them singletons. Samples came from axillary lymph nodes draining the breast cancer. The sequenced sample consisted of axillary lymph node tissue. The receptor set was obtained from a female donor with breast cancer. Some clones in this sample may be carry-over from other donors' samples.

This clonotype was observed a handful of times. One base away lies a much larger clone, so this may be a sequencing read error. In nucleotides, the CDR3 is TGTGCCAGCAGCTCCCCATGGGGGGTCGACTATGGCTACCCCTTC. Translated, it gives CASSSPWGVDYGYPF. The rearrangement links TRBV7-9 to TRBJ1-2; tentatively, D is TRBD1 (5 bases). Germline CDR1 reads SEHNR; CDR2 reads FQNEAQ (reference sequence). This CDR3 has 15 amino acids. Full variable domain (missing parts from reference TRBV7-9 and TRBJ1-2): DTGVSQNPRHKITKRGQNVTFRCDPISEHNRLYWYRQTLGQGPEFLTYFQNEAQLEKSRLLSDRFSAERPKGSFSTLEIQRTEQGDSAMYLCASSSPWGVDYGYPFGSGTRLTVV.

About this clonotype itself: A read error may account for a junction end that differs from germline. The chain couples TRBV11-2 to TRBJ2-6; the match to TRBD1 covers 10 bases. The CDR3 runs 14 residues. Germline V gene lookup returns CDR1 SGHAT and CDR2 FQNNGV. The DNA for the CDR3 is TGTGCCAGCAGCAAATGGACAGGGGGCAACGTCCTGACTTTC. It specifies CASSKWTGGNVLTF.

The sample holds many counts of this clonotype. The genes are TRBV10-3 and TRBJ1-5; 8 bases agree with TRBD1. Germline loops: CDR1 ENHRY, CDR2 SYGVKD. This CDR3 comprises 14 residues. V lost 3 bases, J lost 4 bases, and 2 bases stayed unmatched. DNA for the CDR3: TGTGCCATCAGTGAAAGGACAGGGAATCAGCCCCAGCATTTT. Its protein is CAISERTGNQPQHF.

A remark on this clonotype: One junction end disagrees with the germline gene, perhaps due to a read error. The CDR3 is CSVSGRHGCTF. The DNA for the CDR3 is TGCAGCGTCTCGGGACGGCACGGCTGCACCTTC. The chain has TRBV29-1 and TRBJ1-2; weak D call: TRBD1 (5 bases). This CDR3 spans 11 amino acids. The germline V gene encodes CDR1 SQVTM and CDR2 ANQGSEA.

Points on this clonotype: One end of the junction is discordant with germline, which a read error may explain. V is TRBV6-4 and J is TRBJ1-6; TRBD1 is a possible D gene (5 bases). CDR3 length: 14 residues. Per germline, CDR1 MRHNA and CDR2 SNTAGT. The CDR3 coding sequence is TGTGCCTGCAGTGGGGCTTTATGGATTTCGCCCCTCCACTTT. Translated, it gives CACSGALWISPLHF.

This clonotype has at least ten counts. Written as DNA, the CDR3 is TGTGCCAGTAGTATAGGTAGGCTAGCGGGAGGCAGGAACACCGGGGAGCTGTTTTTT. Protein product: CASSIGRLAGGRNTGELFF. This chain joins TRBV19 and TRBJ2-2, with TRBD2 matching over 11 bases. Losses at the gene ends were 1 base for V and 1 base for J; bases not matched to a gene: 8. The CDR3 runs 19 residues. Germline CDR1 LNHDA, CDR2 SQIVND (reference sequence).

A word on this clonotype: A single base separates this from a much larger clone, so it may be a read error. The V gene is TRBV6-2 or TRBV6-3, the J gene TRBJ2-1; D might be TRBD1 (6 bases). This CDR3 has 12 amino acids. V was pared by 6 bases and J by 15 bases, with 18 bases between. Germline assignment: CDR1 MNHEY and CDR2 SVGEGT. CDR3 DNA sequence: TGTGCCAGCAGCCTGATTCACAGGGCCCCGTTCTTC. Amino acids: CASSLIHRAPFF.

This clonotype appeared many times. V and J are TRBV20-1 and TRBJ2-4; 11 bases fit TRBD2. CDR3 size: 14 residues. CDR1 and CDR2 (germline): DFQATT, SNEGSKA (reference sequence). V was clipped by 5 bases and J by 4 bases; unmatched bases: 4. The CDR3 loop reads CSAPVAGGKNIQYF. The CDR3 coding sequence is TGCAGTGCTCCAGTAGCGGGGGGGAAAAACATTCAGTACTTC.

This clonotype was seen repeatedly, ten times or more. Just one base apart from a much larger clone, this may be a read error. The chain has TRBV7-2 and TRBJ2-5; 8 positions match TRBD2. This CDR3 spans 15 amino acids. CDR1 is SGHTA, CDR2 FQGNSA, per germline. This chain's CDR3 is CASSPGGGREETQHF. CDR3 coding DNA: TGTGCCAGCAGCCCGGGGGGGGGACGGGAAGAGACCCAGCACTTC.

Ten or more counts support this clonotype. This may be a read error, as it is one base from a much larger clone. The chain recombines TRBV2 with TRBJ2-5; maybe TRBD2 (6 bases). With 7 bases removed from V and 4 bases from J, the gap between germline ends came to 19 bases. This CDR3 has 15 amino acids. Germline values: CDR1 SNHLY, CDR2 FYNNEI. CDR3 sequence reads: CASTPGPEEGETQYF. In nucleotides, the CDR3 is TGTGCCAGCACGCCGGGTCCAGAGGAGGGAGAGACCCAGTACTTC.

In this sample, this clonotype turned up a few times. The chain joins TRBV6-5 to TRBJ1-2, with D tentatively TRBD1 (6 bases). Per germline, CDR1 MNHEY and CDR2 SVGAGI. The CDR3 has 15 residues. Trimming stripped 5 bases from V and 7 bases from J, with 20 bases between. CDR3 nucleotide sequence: TGTGCCAGCAGTCACGTGGTTACAGGGCCTTCTGGCTACACCTTC. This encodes CASSHVVTGPSGYTF.

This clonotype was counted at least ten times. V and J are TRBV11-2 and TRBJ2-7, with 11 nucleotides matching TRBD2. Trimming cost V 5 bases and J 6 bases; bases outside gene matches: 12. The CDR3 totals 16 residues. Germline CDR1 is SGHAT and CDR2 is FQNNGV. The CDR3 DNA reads TGTGCCAGCAGCCGAGCGACTAGCGGGATTAGGGTCGAGCAGTACTTC. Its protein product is CASSRATSGIRVEQYF.

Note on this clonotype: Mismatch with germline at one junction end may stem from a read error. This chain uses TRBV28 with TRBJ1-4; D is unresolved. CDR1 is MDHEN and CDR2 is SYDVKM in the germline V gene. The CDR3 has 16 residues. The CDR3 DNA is TGTGCCGGCAGTTTATTGTGGGGAAGGACTAATGAAAAACTGTTTTTT. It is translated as CAGSLLWGRTNEKLFF.

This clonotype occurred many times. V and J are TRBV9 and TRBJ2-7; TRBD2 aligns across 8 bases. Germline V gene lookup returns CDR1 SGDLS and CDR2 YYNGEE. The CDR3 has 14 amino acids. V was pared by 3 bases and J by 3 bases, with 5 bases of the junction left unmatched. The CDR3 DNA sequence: TGTGCCAGCAGCGAGGGAGCGGGAGTCTACGAGCAGTACTTC. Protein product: CASSEGAGVYEQYF.

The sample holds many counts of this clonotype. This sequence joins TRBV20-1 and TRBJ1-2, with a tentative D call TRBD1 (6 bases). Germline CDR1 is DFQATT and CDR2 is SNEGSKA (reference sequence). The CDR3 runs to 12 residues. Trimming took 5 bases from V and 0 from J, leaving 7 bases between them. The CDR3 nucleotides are TGCAGTGCTTACAGGGCTAACTATGGCTACACCTTC. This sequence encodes CSAYRANYGYTF.

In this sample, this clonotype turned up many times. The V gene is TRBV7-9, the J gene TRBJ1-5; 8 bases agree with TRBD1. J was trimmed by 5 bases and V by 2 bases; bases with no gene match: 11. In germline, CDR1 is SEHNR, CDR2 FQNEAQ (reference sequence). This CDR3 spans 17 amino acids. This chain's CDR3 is CASSLYSPTGVDQPQHF. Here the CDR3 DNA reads TGTGCCAGCAGCTTATACAGCCCGACAGGGGTGGATCAGCCCCAGCATTTT.

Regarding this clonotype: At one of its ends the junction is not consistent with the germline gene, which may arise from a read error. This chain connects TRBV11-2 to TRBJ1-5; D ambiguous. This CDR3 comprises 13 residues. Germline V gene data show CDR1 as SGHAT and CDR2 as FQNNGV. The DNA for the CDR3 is TGTGCCAGCGGCTTAAGTAGGGATCCGCCCCAGCATTTT. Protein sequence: CASGLSRDPPQHF.